The clone carrying this T cell receptor beta chain has just a few counts. Its antigen remains unknown. In germline, CDR1 is SGHRS, CDR2 YFSETQ. The CDR3 length is 15 residues. Trimming took 0 bases from V and 5 from J; bases not matched to a gene: 4. This record comes from a study of OX40 agonist ivuxolimab in advanced cancers. Study-wide results and limits: Clones of CD4+ and CD8+ blood T cells grew by week 6 at doses of 0.1 to 3.0 mg/kg.

Using immunoSEQ multiplex PCR, the repertoire was profiled, and TCRdb retains in-frame clones only, with some absent. This sample yields 70,000 to 95,000 clones, of which 65% to 90% are seen a single time; under 2.5% belongs to the top ten. Sequencing used CD4+ or CD8+ T cells sorted from blood, obtained in a trial of the OX40 agonist ivuxolimab. The TCR comes from an adult with an advanced solid tumor such as melanoma, head and neck, liver or kidney cancer. V gene TRBV5-1 combines with J gene TRBJ2-2, with 7 bases aligning to TRBD2. The CDR3 loop is CASSLVLARTGELFF. DNA for the CDR3: TGCGCCAGCAGCTTGGTACTAGCGCGTACCGGGGAGCTGTTTTTT. Drawing the rest from reference TRBV5-1 and TRBJ2-2, the complete variable domain is KAGVTQTPRYLIKTRGQQVTLSCSPISGHRSVSWYQQTPGQGLQFLFEYFSETQRNKGNFPGRFSGRQFSNSRSEMNVSTLELGDSALYLCASSLVLARTGELFFGEGSRLTVL.